This T cell receptor (beta chain) came from a study of siplizumab effects on memory and regulatory T cells. Generated by immunoSEQ multiplex PCR, the TCRdb table keeps only in-frame clones and is missing some. The top ten clones hold over 25% of a sample with 70,000 or so clones, under 95% of them seen once. General study findings and limits: Proliferating Tregs taken from siplizumab cultures were not shown to have a confirmed suppressive function.

In the case of this clone: What it binds is unknown.

Germline V gene lookup returns CDR1 LNHDA and CDR2 SQIVND (reference sequence). V lost 5 bases and J lost 4, with 23 bases in between. This CDR3 comprises 17 residues. This clonotype was obtained from a human donor in good health. The V gene is TRBV19, the J gene TRBJ1-2; TRBD1 might be the D (5 bases). Sequencing was carried out using CD8+ T cells sorted from blood. This CDR3 reads CASSPSFPGRVVYGYTF. CDR3 sequence (DNA): TGTGCCAGTAGTCCATCTTTTCCGGGACGCGTAGTCTATGGCTACACCTTC.